This entry lists 2 T cell receptor beta chains sequenced from one sample in a study of healthy donors' naive CD4 and CD8 T cells. A linear amplification protocol produced the TCR libraries from approximately 460 ng of total RNA. TCRdb re-called the reads through MiXCR, storing one row per CDR3 protein. The data hold roughly 200,000 distinct CDR3 sequences, with 65% to 80% observed a single time. The sequencing sample was made of naive CD4+ and CD8+ T cells sorted from blood, pooled from several donors. These receptors all stem from a pool of human donors in good health; the sample pools cells from several healthy donors.

The chain employs TRBV6-5 and TRBJ2-7, with 12 bases identical to TRBD2. V lost 4 bases to trimming and J lost 10 bases; unmatched junction nucleotides: 8. Germline V gives CDR1 MNHEY, CDR2 SVGAGI. This CDR3 comprises 14 residues. Here the CDR3 DNA reads TGTGCCAGCAGTTCCTCGACTAGCGGGGGTAAACAGTACTTC. Its translation: CASSSSTSGGKQYF.

About this clonotype: The junction shows a germline mismatch at one end, possibly a read error. The chain has TRBV2 and TRBJ2-7, with 9 bases aligning to TRBD1. This CDR3 is built from 14 residues. Germline V gene sequence: CDR1 SNHLY, CDR2 FYNNEI. CDR3 in amino acids: CASREGRQGDEQYF. The CDR3 DNA reads as TGTGCCAGCAGGGAAGGACGACAGGGGGACGAGCAGTACTTC.